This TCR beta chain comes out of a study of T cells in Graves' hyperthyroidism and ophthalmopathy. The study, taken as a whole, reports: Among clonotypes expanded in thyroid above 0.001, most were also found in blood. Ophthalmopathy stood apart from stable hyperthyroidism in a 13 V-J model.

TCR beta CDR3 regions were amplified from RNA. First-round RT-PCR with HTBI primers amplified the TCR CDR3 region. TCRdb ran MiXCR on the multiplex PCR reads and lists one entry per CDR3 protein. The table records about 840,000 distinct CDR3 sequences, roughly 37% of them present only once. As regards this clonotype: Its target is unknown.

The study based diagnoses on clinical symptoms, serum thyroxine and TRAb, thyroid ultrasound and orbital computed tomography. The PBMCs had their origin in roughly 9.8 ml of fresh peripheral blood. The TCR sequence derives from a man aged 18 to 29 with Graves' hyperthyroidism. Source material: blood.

This CDR3 reads CSARVTVSTEAFF. The CDR3 DNA is TGCAGTGCTAGAGTTACGGTAAGCACTGAAGCTTTCTTT. The V gene is TRBV20-1, the J gene TRBJ1-1; D gene uncertain. CDR1 and CDR2 from the germline V gene are DFQATT and SNEGSKA (reference sequence). The V gene lost 1 base and the J gene lost 4 bases, with 10 bases spanning the gap. This CDR3 region has 13 residues.